A single sample is the source of the 9 T cell receptor beta chains below, sequenced in a study of cytomegalovirus exposure and HLA in healthy donors. PCR involved 60 Vbeta and 13 Jbeta primers. The protocol was immunoSEQ multiplex PCR, while the TCRdb copy is restricted to in-frame clones and leaves out a portion. The sample yields about 120,000 clones, of which the top ten take up around 4%. The sequenced material came from PBMCs. These receptors were collected from a man in his late teens or twenties in good health and CMV-seronegative.

The CDR3 sequence is CASVQVGELFF. CDR3 DNA sequence: TGTGCCAGCGTACAGGTTGGGGAGCTGTTTTTT. The chain joins TRBV6-5 to TRBJ2-2, with D maybe TRBD1 (5 bases). In germline, CDR1 is MNHEY, CDR2 SVGAGI. The CDR3 consists of 11 residues. V gave up 8 bases and J gave up 8 bases, with 9 bases separating them.

The J gene is TRBJ2-2, the V gene TRBV9, with 8 bases identical to TRBD1. Germline CDR1 SGDLS, CDR2 YYNGEE. Germline trimming cut 3 bases from V and 1 base from J; bases unmatched to any gene: 11. The CDR3 consists of 18 residues. CDR3 bases: TGTGCCAGCAGCGCTCGGAGCTCCGGGACAGGGAACACCGGGGAGCTGTTTTTT. Amino acid sequence: CASSARSSGTGNTGELFF.

The chain carries TRBV7-9 and TRBJ2-7; D possibly corresponds to TRBD1 (6 bases). CDR3 length: 14 amino acids. Germline V gene sequence: CDR1 SEHNR, CDR2 FQNEAQ (reference sequence). Deletions cut 4 bases from V and 2 bases from J, with 12 bases between. CDR3 nucleotides: TGTGCCAGCAGCTCCGGGACATATCCCTACGAGCAGTACTTC. It codes for CASSSGTYPYEQYF.

This chain connects TRBV4-1 to TRBJ2-1; possible D gene TRBD2, 6 bases. Germline V lookup: CDR1 MGHRA, CDR2 YSYEKL. CDR3 length: 17 amino acids. V lost 2 bases and J lost 2, with 16 bases in between. Here the CDR3 DNA reads TGCGCCAGCAGCCAATATCGGGACTTTCCCACCTACAATGAGCAGTTCTTC. Residues: CASSQYRDFPTYNEQFF.

This chain connects TRBV11-2 to TRBJ2-2; TRBD1 aligns across 9 bases. V trimming: 6 bases; J trimming: 2 bases; junction bases outside the gene matches: 7. This CDR3 contains 16 residues. Germline V CDR1 and CDR2: SGHAT, FQNNGV. DNA for the CDR3: TGTGCCAGCAGAGAACCGGGACAGGGTAACACCGGGGAGCTGTTTTTT. Encoded protein: CASREPGQGNTGELFF.

CDR3 bases: TGTGCCAGCAGCGTAGAACGCCCGGAGGCCTTATACTTC. Amino acids: CASSVERPEALYF. The chain couples TRBV9 to TRBJ2-5, with TRBD2 as a possible D gene (5 bases). CDR1 is SGDLS and CDR2 is YYNGEE in the germline V gene. V was trimmed by 0 bases and J by 14 bases, leaving 17 bases between them. This CDR3 is built from 13 residues. The full variable domain, rest sourced from reference TRBV9 and TRBJ2-5, is DSGVTQTPKHLITATGQRVTLRCSPRSGDLSVYWYQQSLDQGLQFLIQYYNGEERAKGNILERFSAQQFPDLHSELNLSSLELGDSALYFCASSVERPEALYFGPGTRLLVL.

The V and J genes are TRBV6-1 and TRBJ2-3; D not certain. Germline CDR1 MNHNS, CDR2 SASEGT. CDR3 size: 15 residues. With 5 bases removed from V and 0 bases from J, the gap between germline ends came to 12 bases. This chain's CDR3 is CASSQSLGSTDTQYF. For the CDR3, the DNA is TGTGCCAGCAGTCAGTCATTGGGCAGCACAGATACGCAGTATTTT.

V gene TRBV28 combines with J gene TRBJ1-5, with 7 nucleotides matching TRBD1. The germline V gene has CDR1 MDHEN and CDR2 SYDVKM. This CDR3 has 15 residues. V was clipped by 6 bases and J by 2 bases; unmatched bases: 7. The CDR3 protein is CASSPQGVGNQPQHF. The CDR3 nucleotides are TGTGCCAGCAGCCCCCAGGGGGTGGGCAATCAGCCCCAGCATTTT.

This chain connects TRBV30 to TRBJ1-6; 7 positions agree with TRBD1. The germline CDR1 and CDR2 sequences are GTSNPN and SVGIG (reference sequence). V lost 1 base to trimming and J lost 6 bases; unmatched junction nucleotides: 18. This CDR3 has 19 residues. CDR3: CAWSAFNILQDRSNSPLHF. The CDR3 DNA is TGTGCCTGGAGTGCATTTAACATCCTTCAGGACAGGAGTAATTCACCCCTCCACTTT.